This entry lists 15 T cell receptor beta chains sequenced from one sample in a study of T cell responses to AZD1222 COVID-19 vaccine. The repertoire was sequenced with immunoSEQ multiplex PCR; TCRdb's copy has only in-frame clones and lacks some. The sample shows approximately 150,000 clones, roughly nine tenths of them seen only once. The source was peripheral blood, collected 28 days after the second AZD1222 dose. These receptors were collected from an adult who received the AZD1222 COVID-19 vaccine.

The CDR3 sequence: CASSRDGGETQYF. The CDR3 DNA sequence: TGTGCCAGCAGCCGGGACGGGGGAGAGACCCAGTACTTC. This chain uses TRBV6-5 with TRBJ2-5, with D possibly matching TRBD2 (6 bases). Germline V gene lookup returns CDR1 MNHEY and CDR2 SVGAGI. Trimming cost V 6 bases and J 4 bases, with 12 bases left between them. The CDR3 consists of 13 residues.

J is TRBJ1-2 and V is TRBV25-1; D is possibly TRBD1 (5 bases). The CDR3 length is 13 residues. Per germline, CDR1 MGHDK and CDR2 SYGVNS. V dropped 1 base and J dropped 3 bases, with 6 bases sitting between them. CDR3 amino acids: CASSESGDYGYTF. Written as DNA, the CDR3 is TGTGCCAGCAGTGAATCGGGGGACTATGGCTACACCTTC.

This chain connects TRBV28 to TRBJ2-5; tentative D call: TRBD1 (6 bases). The CDR3 length is 15 residues. CDR1 is MDHEN and CDR2 is SYDVKM in the germline V gene. Trimming left V 6 bases short and J 3 bases short, with 17 bases between. DNA for the CDR3: TGTGCCAGCAGCCGACCGGGACAAAGAAAAGAGACCCAGTACTTC. Its protein product is CASSRPGQRKETQYF.

J is TRBJ1-5 and V is TRBV28, with D uncertain. Germline assignment: CDR1 MDHEN and CDR2 SYDVKM. The V end lost 5 bases, the J end lost 0 bases, and 23 bases lay between the germline ends. CDR3 size: 19 residues. The CDR3 DNA is TGTGCCAGCAGTCACCCAGGCCGGGGAAAAGCTTATAGCAATCAGCCCCAGCATTTT. This sequence encodes CASSHPGRGKAYSNQPQHF.

The chain combines TRBV11-2 with TRBJ1-2, with D unresolved. This CDR3 has 16 residues. Germline V gives CDR1 SGHAT, CDR2 FQNNGV. V lost 4 bases, J lost 6 bases, and 21 bases lay in between. CDR3 sequence: CASSSKGSSRYDGYTF. The CDR3 DNA follows: TGTGCCAGCAGCTCCAAGGGCAGCAGCCGATACGATGGCTACACCTTC.

The chain joins TRBV7-3 to TRBJ2-1; 7 bases are shared with TRBD2. The CDR3 consists of 15 residues. V gave up 4 bases and J gave up 9 bases; unmatched junction bases: 12. Germline V gives CDR1 SGHTA, CDR2 FQGTGA. CDR3 protein: CASSSDFAGEREQFF. The CDR3 region has the DNA TGTGCCAGCAGCTCGGACTTTGCGGGAGAGCGTGAGCAGTTCTTC.

V gene TRBV5-6 combines with J gene TRBJ2-1; 8 bases line up with TRBD2. Losses at the gene ends were 4 bases for V and 2 bases for J; bases not matched to a gene: 11. Per germline, CDR1 SGHDT and CDR2 YYEEEE. The length of the CDR3 is 17 residues. For the CDR3, the DNA is TGTGCCAGCAGCCTGAGGGGTACTAGCGGACCCTACAATGAGCAGTTCTTC. Protein product: CASSLRGTSGPYNEQFF.

Within the sample, this clone is medium-sized. The V and J genes are TRBV6-4 and TRBJ2-6, with D unresolved. Germline V CDR1 and CDR2: MRHNA, SNTAGT. The V end lost 3 bases, the J end lost 0 bases, and 9 bases lay between the germline ends. The CDR3 covers 16 residues. In DNA, the CDR3 is TGTGCCAGCAGTGAAAGTGCTAGCTCTGGGGCCAACGTCCTGACTTTC. Its translation: CASSESASSGANVLTF.

CDR3: CASSSGGPYEQYF. The DNA of the CDR3 is TGTGCCAGCAGTTCCGGGGGACCCTACGAGCAGTACTTC. This chain joins TRBV2 and TRBJ2-7, with a weak D call TRBD2 (6 bases). V was trimmed by 5 bases and J by 2 bases, leaving 10 bases between them. Germline CDR1 is SNHLY and CDR2 is FYNNEI. This CDR3 spans 13 amino acids.

J is TRBJ2-1 and V is TRBV7-9; 11 nucleotides match TRBD1. The V gene's germline CDR1 is SEHNR and CDR2 FQNEAQ (reference sequence). The CDR3 is made up of 14 amino acids. With V trimmed by 11 bases and J by 8 bases, 11 bases remained unmatched. The CDR3 nucleotides are TGTGCCGGCCAAGGACAGGGGGCTGGGGATGAGCAGTTCTTC. Translating gives CAGQGQGAGDEQFF. The full variable domain, rest sourced from reference TRBV7-9 and TRBJ2-1, is DTGVSQNPRHKITKRGQNVTFRCDPISEHNRLYWYRQTLGQGPEFLTYFQNEAQLEKSRLLSDRFSAERPKGSFSTLEIQRTEQGDSAMYLCAGQGQGAGDEQFFGPGTRLTVL.

J is TRBJ2-2 and V is TRBV7-3; D not certain. The CDR3 has 15 amino acids. The V gene's germline CDR1 is SGHTA and CDR2 FQGTGA. Trimming took off 2 bases at V and 7 bases at J, with 14 bases between the two ends. DNA of the CDR3: TGTGCCAGCAGCTTAGCGTTGACTCAAGGCGGGGAGCTGTTTTTT. It yields the protein CASSLALTQGGELFF.

This sequence joins TRBV7-6 and TRBJ1-1; D is unclear. V lost 5 bases and J 11 bases, leaving 12 bases between the germline ends. This CDR3 is 11 amino acids long. Germline V CDR1 and CDR2: SGHVS, FNYEAQ. CDR3 sequence reads: CASSPGVPAFF. CDR3 DNA sequence: TGTGCCAGCAGCCCCGGGGTCCCGGCTTTCTTT. Drawing the rest from reference TRBV7-6 and TRBJ1-1, the complete variable domain is GAGVSQSPRYKVTKRGQDVALRCDPISGHVSLYWYRQALGQGPEFLTYFNYEAQQDKSGLPNDRFSAERPEGSISTLTIQRTEQRDSAMYRCASSPGVPAFFGQGTRLTVV.

The chain couples TRBV7-2 to TRBJ1-2, with unresolved D. This CDR3 has 14 amino acids. Trimming shortened V by 1 base and J by 4 bases, and 10 bases separated the two germline ends. The germline V gene encodes CDR1 SGHTA and CDR2 FQGNSA. This CDR3 is CASSLDRGIYGYTF. The CDR3, as DNA: TGTGCCAGCAGCTTAGATCGTGGGATCTATGGCTACACCTTC. Together with reference TRBV7-2 and TRBJ1-2, the CDR3 gives the full variable domain: GAGVSQSPSNKVTEKGKDVELRCDPISGHTALYWYRQSLGQGLEFLIYFQGNSAPDKSGLPSDRFSAERTGGSVSTLTIQRTQQEDSAVYLCASSLDRGIYGYTFGSGTRLTVV.

The chain combines TRBV5-5 with TRBJ2-5; tentative D call: TRBD1 (6 bases). The CDR3 has 15 residues. Deletions cut 4 bases from V and 2 bases from J, with 15 bases between. The V gene's germline CDR1 is SGHKS and CDR2 YYEKEE (reference sequence). The CDR3 sequence is CASSTLQGPQETQYF. The CDR3 DNA reads TGTGCCAGCAGCACCTTACAGGGCCCACAAGAGACCCAGTACTTC. The full variable domain, with the rest looked up from reference TRBV5-5 and TRBJ2-5, is DAGVTQSPTHLIKTRGQQVTLRCSPISGHKSVSWYQQVLGQGPQFIFQYYEKEERGRGNFPDRFSARQFPNYSSELNVNALLLGDSALYLCASSTLQGPQETQYFGPGTRLLVL.

The V call is TRBV6-5, the J call TRBJ2-7, with 9 positions matching TRBD1. V dropped 7 bases and J dropped 3; count of bases not matched to a gene: 7. Per the germline V gene, CDR1 is MNHEY and CDR2 is SVGAGI. The CDR3 is 14 residues long. The CDR3 region has the DNA TGTGCCAGCAACCTGGGGGGACAGGGCTACGAGCAGTACTTC. Translating it yields CASNLGGQGYEQYF.